This T cell receptor beta chain was retrieved from a study of shared clonotypes between healthy human individuals. Study in general: The study enrolled a couple of women and a few men aged 18 to 49.

Terminally differentiated effector memory CD45RA+ cells were excluded by CCR7 positive selection of CD45RO-negative cells. Method: immunoSEQ multiplex PCR; TCRdb's copy keeps in-frame clones and lacks some. The repertoire holds about 2,200,000 clones, just over 90% seen once, with 1.5% to 2% in the top ten. The germline V gene has CDR1 SQVTM and CDR2 ANQGSEA. The V gene lost 3 bases and the J gene lost 3 bases, with 33 bases spanning the gap. There are 21 residues in the CDR3. The receptor comes from a young man in good health. Some clones in this sample may be carry-over from other donors' samples. This chain connects TRBV29-1 to TRBJ2-1, with D perhaps matching TRBD1 or TRBD2 (5 bases each). Sequenced: naive CD8+ T cells from PBMCs. The CDR3 region is CSVDPPRRDGAASPNYNEQFF. The CDR3 DNA reads as TGCAGCGTTGACCCCCCGCGTCGGGACGGGGCCGCCTCTCCGAACTACAATGAGCAGTTCTTC.